These 10 T cell receptor beta chains came from one sample sequenced in a study of breast tumors, draining lymph nodes, adjacent tissues. The lymph nodes were axillary draining lymph nodes from breast cancer patients. TCRdb re-analysed the multiplex PCR reads in MiXCR, keeping a single row per CDR3 protein. This sample has over 130,000 distinct CDR3 sequences, with about 31% found just once. What was sequenced was axillary lymph node tissue. The receptor source for this set is a female donor with breast cancer. Some clones in this sample may be carry-over from other donors' samples.

This clonotype came up many times. V and J are TRBV20-1 and TRBJ2-1; D gene uncertain. Between the trimmed V and J ends, which lost 4 bases and 5 bases, there was a span of 3 bases. From germline, CDR1 is DFQATT and CDR2 SNEGSKA (reference sequence). CDR3 size: 10 residues. The CDR3 DNA reads TGCAGTGCTATGGACAATGAGCAGTTCTTC. Protein product: CSAMDNEQFF.

This clonotype came up many times. This chain uses TRBV18 with TRBJ2-2, with TRBD1 matching over 7 bases. V lost 2 bases to trimming and J lost 4 bases; unmatched junction nucleotides: 7. This CDR3 is built from 16 residues. Germline loops: CDR1 KGHSH, CDR2 LQKENI. The DNA of the CDR3 is TGTGCCAGCTCACCAGTTGGGACAGCCTCCACCGGGGAGCTGTTTTTT. Amino acid sequence: CASSPVGTASTGELFF.

This clonotype was observed many times. The chain carries TRBV30 and TRBJ2-5, with D unclear. The CDR3 totals 13 residues. Germline V gene sequence: CDR1 GTSNPN, CDR2 SVGIG (reference sequence). V was cut by 0 bases and J by 2 bases, with 7 bases left in between. The CDR3 DNA sequence: TGTGCCTGGAGTGTAAGGTTTCAAGAGACCCAGTACTTC. It yields the protein CAWSVRFQETQYF.

For this clonotype: Germline is not matched at one junction end, which may reflect a read error. The gene calls are TRBV5-6 and TRBJ2-5; D is unclear. The CDR3 loop spans 15 amino acids. Germline CDR1 SGHDT, CDR2 YYEEEE. Written as DNA, the CDR3 is TGTGCCAGCAGCACCTTAGACTCGGACCAAGAGACCCAGTGCTTC. It is translated as CASSTLDSDQETQCF.

This clonotype was observed a handful of times. A read error is possible here, since a much larger clone lies one base away. This chain uses TRBV20-1 with TRBJ1-2; D ambiguous. The CDR3 sequence is 15 residues long. The ends were cut back, 3 bases at V and 4 bases at J, with 18 bases in the middle. From germline, CDR1 is DFQATT and CDR2 SNEGSKA (reference sequence). CDR3 sequence: CSASLSAEHTYGYTF. CDR3 DNA: TGCAGTGCTAGCCTTTCGGCAGAACACACCTATGGCTACACCTTC.

V and J are TRBV2 and TRBJ1-1; D is possibly TRBD1 (6 bases). The V end lost 2 bases, the J end lost 4 bases, and 14 bases lay between the germline ends. The CDR3 runs 15 residues. Per the germline V gene, CDR1 is SNHLY and CDR2 is FYNNEI. CDR3 protein: CASSEWDYRATEAFF. DNA of the CDR3: TGTGCCAGCAGTGAATGGGACTACAGGGCCACTGAAGCTTTCTTT.

This clonotype was counted between two and nine times. A much more abundant neighbour one base away suggests this may be a read error. V usage is TRBV4-3 and J usage is TRBJ2-4, with 13 bases fitting TRBD2. V lost 4 bases, J lost 13 bases, and 7 bases stayed unmatched. This CDR3 comprises 14 residues. Per germline, CDR1 LGHNA and CDR2 YSLEER. The CDR3 DNA is TGCGCCAGCAGCCGCAACTTGACTAGCGGGGGGCAGTACTTC. It encodes CASSRNLTSGGQYF.

In the case of this clonotype: A much larger clone lies one base from this, so it may be a read error. The chain joins TRBV6-5 to TRBJ1-2; D remains unclear. The V gene's germline CDR1 is MNHEY and CDR2 SVGAGI. CDR3 size: 12 residues. V was clipped by 4 bases and J by 4 bases, with 7 bases between them. CDR3 nucleotides: TGTGCCAGCAGTTTTCCGCGCTATGGCTACACCTTC. It codes for CASSFPRYGYTF.

The chain uses TRBV25-1 and TRBJ2-3, with 15 positions matching TRBD2. The CDR3 is made up of 18 amino acids. V dropped 0 bases and J dropped 2; count of bases not matched to a gene: 3. Per the germline V gene, CDR1 is MGHDK and CDR2 is SYGVNS. This CDR3 is CASSEYGLAGGLTDTQYF. The CDR3 coding sequence is TGTGCCAGCAGTGAATATGGACTAGCGGGAGGGCTCACAGATACGCAGTATTTT.

This clonotype was detected ten times or more. V is TRBV11-2 and J is TRBJ2-7; D gene unclear. Trimming pared 1 base from V and 0 bases from J, leaving 10 bases between. CDR1 is SGHAT and CDR2 is FQNNGV in the germline V gene. This CDR3 contains 15 residues. CDR3 DNA sequence: TGTGCCAGCAGCTTAGGACTCACCCGCTCCTACGAGCAGTACTTC. Its protein is CASSLGLTRSYEQYF.